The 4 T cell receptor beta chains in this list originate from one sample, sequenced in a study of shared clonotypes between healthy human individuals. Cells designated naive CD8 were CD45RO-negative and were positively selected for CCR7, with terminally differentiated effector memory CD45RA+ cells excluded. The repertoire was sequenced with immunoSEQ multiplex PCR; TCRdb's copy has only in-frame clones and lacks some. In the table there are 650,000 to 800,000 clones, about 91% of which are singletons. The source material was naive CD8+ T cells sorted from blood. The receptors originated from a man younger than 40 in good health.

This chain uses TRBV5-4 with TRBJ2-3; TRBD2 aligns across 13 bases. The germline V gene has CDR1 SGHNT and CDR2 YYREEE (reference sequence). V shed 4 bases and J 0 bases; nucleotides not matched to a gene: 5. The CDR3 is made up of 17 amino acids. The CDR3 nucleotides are TGTGCCAGCAGCAGGACTAGCGGGAGTCCCAGCACAGATACGCAGTATTTT. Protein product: CASSRTSGSPSTDTQYF.

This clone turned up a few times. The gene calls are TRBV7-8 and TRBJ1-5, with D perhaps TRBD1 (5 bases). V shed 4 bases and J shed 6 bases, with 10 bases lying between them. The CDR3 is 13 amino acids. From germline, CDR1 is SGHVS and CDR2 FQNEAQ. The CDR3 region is CASSSAGIQPQHF. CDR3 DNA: TGTGCCAGCAGCTCAGCAGGGATTCAGCCCCAGCATTTT.

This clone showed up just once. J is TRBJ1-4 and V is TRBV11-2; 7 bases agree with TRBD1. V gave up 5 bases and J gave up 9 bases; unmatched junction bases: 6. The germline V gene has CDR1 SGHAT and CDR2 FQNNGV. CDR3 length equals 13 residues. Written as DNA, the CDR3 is TGTGCCAGCAGCCCTGAGACAGGGAAAAAACTGTTTTTT. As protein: CASSPETGKKLFF.

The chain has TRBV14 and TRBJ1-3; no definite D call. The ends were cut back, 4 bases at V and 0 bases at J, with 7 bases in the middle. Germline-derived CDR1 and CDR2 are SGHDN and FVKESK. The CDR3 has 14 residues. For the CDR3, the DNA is TGTGCCAGCAGCCTGGAAATCTCTGGAAACACCATATATTTT. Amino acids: CASSLEISGNTIYF.